The 15 T cell receptor beta chains below come from one sample, sequenced in a study of a mutant IDH1 vaccine in newly diagnosed glioma. Time point reported: week 47, end of study. In the vaccine, a single dose held 300 ug of the mutant IDH1 20-mer peptide, along with topical imiquimod. Their antigen targets remain unknown. Using immunoSEQ multiplex PCR, the repertoire was profiled, and TCRdb retains in-frame clones only, with some absent. Among fewer than 95,000 clones listed, 75% to 90% were seen once. This specimen consisted of PBMCs, obtained from a glioma patient whose treatment included an IDH1 peptide vaccine. The receptors shown here come from a man aged 40-50 years with glioma.

The chain recombines TRBV28 with TRBJ2-3; a possible D gene is TRBD1 (6 bases). Germline CDR1 MDHEN, CDR2 SYDVKM. Trimming removed 5 bases at V and 3 bases at J, with 15 bases between. The CDR3 has 15 residues. CDR3 bases: TGTGCCAGCAGTCCTCGGGACAAAACTACAGATACGCAGTATTTT. Translation: CASSPRDKTTDTQYF.

The J gene is TRBJ2-5, the V gene TRBV11-2, with 7 nucleotides matching TRBD1. The V segment lost 5 bases and the J segment 3 bases; nucleotides outside the gene matches: 6. The CDR3 contains 14 residues. CDR1 SGHAT and CDR2 FQNNGV come from the germline V gene. CDR3 sequence (DNA): TGTGCCAGCAGCGCCGCCGGGACAGAAGAGACCCAGTACTTC. It encodes CASSAAGTEETQYF.

The chain couples TRBV29-1 to TRBJ1-5; possible D gene TRBD1, 5 bases. The germline CDR1 and CDR2 sequences are SQVTM and ANQGSEA. Trimming shortened V by 0 bases and J by 9 bases, and 9 bases separated the two germline ends. This CDR3 has 12 amino acids. The CDR3 sequence: CSVEDLGGPQHF. As DNA, the CDR3 is TGCAGCGTTGAAGATCTTGGGGGGCCCCAGCATTTT.

This clone was observed once. This chain uses TRBV10-3 with TRBJ2-5; TRBD2 agrees at 9 bases. Germline CDR1 is ENHRY and CDR2 is SYGVKD. The CDR3 runs to 16 residues. V lost 4 bases, J lost 1 base, and 7 bases stayed unmatched. CDR3 sequence: CAISVISSGIQETQYF. The CDR3 DNA reads as TGTGCCATCAGTGTTATTTCTAGCGGGATCCAAGAGACCCAGTACTTC.

This clone showed up just a few times. The chain employs TRBV18 and TRBJ1-3; D is unclear. The V end lost 7 bases, the J end lost 4 bases, and 11 bases lay between the germline ends. Looked up from germline, CDR1 is KGHSH and CDR2 is LQKENI. CDR3 size: 13 residues. The CDR3 protein is CASCALGGNTIYF. The CDR3 bases are TGTGCCAGCTGCGCGCTGGGGGGAAACACCATATATTTT.

The chain joins TRBV19 to TRBJ2-7; 11 bases line up with TRBD1. Unmatched junction bases numbered 5, after V lost 6 bases and J lost 1 base. Germline V gives CDR1 LNHDA, CDR2 SQIVND (reference sequence). This CDR3 is 15 amino acids long. CDR3 in amino acids: CASRRTGGVSYEQYF. DNA for the CDR3: TGTGCCAGTAGGAGGACAGGGGGCGTTTCCTACGAGCAGTACTTC.

The chain employs TRBV6-4 and TRBJ2-7, with 10 bases matching TRBD2. The V gene's germline CDR1 is MRHNA and CDR2 SNTAGT. This CDR3 contains 17 residues. Unmatched junction bases numbered 9, after V lost 1 base and J lost 3 bases. The CDR3 loop reads CASSDWVAGGPLYEQYF. CDR3 nucleotide sequence: TGTGCCAGCAGTGACTGGGTAGCGGGGGGTCCCCTCTACGAGCAGTACTTC.

This chain links TRBV7-3 with TRBJ2-1; D may match TRBD1 or TRBD2 (5 bases each). Germline values: CDR1 SGHTA, CDR2 FQGTGA. This CDR3 comprises 14 residues. With 5 bases removed from V and 5 bases from J, the gap between germline ends came to 13 bases. CDR3 coding DNA: TGTGCCAGCAGCCCGGGGACGATACACAATGAGCAGTTCTTC. It encodes CASSPGTIHNEQFF.

DNA for the CDR3: TGTGCCAGCAGCAGCCGGCCGAGGGTGACAGATACGCAGTATTTT. Translation: CASSSRPRVTDTQYF. This chain uses TRBV11-2 with TRBJ2-3, with TRBD2 as a possible D gene (5 bases). Germline V CDR1 and CDR2: SGHAT, FQNNGV. Deletions cut 5 bases from V and 3 bases from J, with 15 bases between. There are 15 residues in the CDR3.

The chain uses TRBV27 and TRBJ2-7; 8 bases map to TRBD2. Germline CDR1 and CDR2: MNHEY and SMNVEV (reference sequence). The CDR3 loop spans 13 amino acids. Trimming at V came to 4 bases and at J to 6 bases, leaving 5 bases not matched to a gene. The CDR3 DNA reads as TGTGCCAGCAGTTCCTCGGGGGGGACCGAGCAGTACTTC. Translated, it gives CASSSSGGTEQYF.

The rearrangement joins TRBV18 to TRBJ2-5; no reliable D call. Germline V CDR1 and CDR2: KGHSH, LQKENI. This CDR3 is 13 amino acids long. V lost 4 bases to trimming and J lost 5 bases, with 11 bases between them. The CDR3 spells CASSRPTKETQYF. As DNA, the CDR3 is TGTGCCAGCTCACGACCGACAAAGGAGACCCAGTACTTC.

The rearrangement links TRBV4-2 to TRBJ2-2; D is perhaps TRBD1 (6 bases). The ends were cut back, 0 bases at V and 4 bases at J, with 9 bases in the middle. Germline CDR1 and CDR2: LGHNA and YNFKEQ. The CDR3 is 15 residues long. CDR3 region: CASSQEGHITGELFF. In DNA form, the CDR3 reads TGTGCCAGCAGCCAAGAGGGACATATCACCGGGGAGCTGTTTTTT.

The table lists this clone with a count of one. The V and J genes are TRBV11-1 and TRBJ2-7; TRBD2 matches at 7 bases. The J segment lost 6 bases and the V segment lost 4 bases, leaving 3 bases of the junction unmatched. Germline V gene sequence: CDR1 SGHAT, CDR2 FQDESV (reference sequence). This CDR3 spans 12 amino acids. CDR3 residues: CASSSGGIEQYF. CDR3 bases: TGTGCCAGCAGCTCGGGGGGAATCGAGCAGTACTTC.

This rearrangement joins TRBV6-4 to TRBJ2-2; unclear D gene. Germline V gene sequence: CDR1 MRHNA, CDR2 SNTAGT. Between the trimmed V and J ends, which lost 2 bases and 0 bases, there was a span of 19 bases. This CDR3 is 19 amino acids long. The CDR3 spells CASSDPLPAPSSNTGELFF. DNA for the CDR3: TGTGCCAGCAGTGACCCATTGCCGGCCCCGAGTTCGAACACCGGGGAGCTGTTTTTT.

This clone was counted a few times. The V call is TRBV27, the J call TRBJ1-5; 7 nucleotides match TRBD1. This CDR3 spans 14 amino acids. V lost 6 bases to trimming and J lost 4 bases; unmatched junction nucleotides: 6. The V gene's germline CDR1 is MNHEY and CDR2 SMNVEV (reference sequence). CDR3 region: CASRPGQLNQPQHF. The CDR3 DNA follows: TGTGCCAGCAGGCCGGGACAGCTGAATCAGCCCCAGCATTTT.